Below are 19 T cell receptor beta chains sequenced from a single sample in a study of beta chain features in type 1 diabetes. No antigen is known for these receptors. Expressed TCRB transcripts were sequenced because the entire RNA isolate underwent reverse transcription. Measured with immunoSEQ multiplex PCR; TCRdb has only the in-frame clones, and not every one. The table shows about 25,000 clones, with 55% to 70% occurring only once. Overall study findings and caveats: TCRB CDR3s from Type 1 diabetes patients were moderately but significantly shorter in all four CD4+ subsets.

What was sequenced was stem cell memory CD4+ T cells from blood. The source of these receptors is a woman aged 35 to 49 with type 1 diabetes.

The chain combines TRBV18 with TRBJ1-2, with D tentatively TRBD1 (5 bases). Germline V lookup: CDR1 KGHSH, CDR2 LQKENI. The CDR3 has 13 amino acids. V gave up 4 bases and J gave up 7 bases, with 13 bases separating them. As DNA, the CDR3 is TGTGCCAGCTCACAGGGGCGGGATGGTGGCTACACCTTC. This codes for CASSQGRDGGYTF.

This clone was detected only a few times. The V and J genes are TRBV11-2 and TRBJ1-4; 10 nucleotides line up with TRBD1. The CDR3 is 14 residues long. Germline V gene lookup returns CDR1 SGHAT and CDR2 FQNNGV. Trimming cost V 5 bases and J 8 bases; bases outside gene matches: 5. The DNA of the CDR3 is TGTGCCAGCAGCCCGACAGGGGGCGAGGAAAAACTGTTTTTT. Amino acid sequence: CASSPTGGEEKLFF.

The chain uses TRBV15 and TRBJ2-3; 10 bases line up with TRBD1. Germline V gene data show CDR1 as LNHNV and CDR2 as YYDKDF (reference sequence). This CDR3 is 15 amino acids long. Trimming cost V 4 bases and J 2 bases; bases outside gene matches: 3. In nucleotides, the CDR3 is TGTGCCACCAGCATTCGACAGGGGGCCACAGATACGCAGTATTTT. Its protein product is CATSIRQGATDTQYF.

This clone was seen only a few times. This chain connects TRBV7-2 to TRBJ2-1; possibly TRBD2 for D (6 bases). From germline, CDR1 is SGHTA and CDR2 FQGNSA. V was cut by 1 base and J by 0 bases, with 7 bases left in between. The CDR3 covers 15 residues. DNA for the CDR3: TGTGCCAGCAGCTTAGACGGGAGCTCCTACAATGAGCAGTTCTTC. It encodes CASSLDGSSYNEQFF.

The chain links TRBV28 to TRBJ2-7, with TRBD2 identical over 8 bases. CDR1 and CDR2 from the germline V gene are MDHEN and SYDVKM. The CDR3 runs 13 residues. V trimming: 6 bases; J trimming: 5 bases; junction bases outside the gene matches: 6. In DNA, the CDR3 is TGTGCCAGCAGGTCCCCGGGACTAGACGAGCAGTACTTC. Residues: CASRSPGLDEQYF.

V gene TRBV6-6 combines with J gene TRBJ1-5, with a weak D call TRBD1 (5 bases). Trimming pared 2 bases from V and 7 bases from J, leaving 15 bases between. The germline V gene has CDR1 MNHNY and CDR2 SVGAGI (reference sequence). CDR3 length equals 15 residues. This CDR3 reads CASSYRTNGPQPQHF. In nucleotides, the CDR3 is TGTGCCAGCAGTTACAGGACAAACGGTCCCCAGCCCCAGCATTTT.

V usage is TRBV2 and J usage is TRBJ1-1; perhaps TRBD1 as D (6 bases). Trimming removed 2 bases at V and 1 base at J, with 8 bases between. The CDR3 loop spans 14 amino acids. Germline CDR1 SNHLY, CDR2 FYNNEI. CDR3 nucleotides: TGTGCCAGCAGTGAACTGGGGGCGAACACTGAAGCTTTCTTT. As protein: CASSELGANTEAFF.

This rearrangement joins TRBV5-1 to TRBJ1-2, with a possible D match to TRBD1 (6 bases). Trimming shortened V by 3 bases and J by 4 bases, and 10 bases separated the two germline ends. The CDR3 has 13 amino acids. In germline, CDR1 is SGHRS, CDR2 YFSETQ. The DNA for the CDR3 is TGCGCCAGCAGCTCGGACAGATCCTATGGCTACACCTTC. It is translated as CASSSDRSYGYTF.

This clone appeared a few times. The genes are TRBV7-9 and TRBJ1-5; D is unclear. The germline V gene has CDR1 SEHNR and CDR2 FQNEAQ (reference sequence). The V end lost 8 bases, the J end lost 0 bases, and 8 bases lay between the germline ends. This CDR3 region has 13 residues. The CDR3 sequence is CASGRDSNQPQHF. The CDR3 coding sequence is TGTGCCAGCGGGAGAGATAGCAATCAGCCCCAGCATTTT.

V and J are TRBV5-8 and TRBJ1-1; D remains ambiguous. The CDR3 extends over 15 amino acids. Looked up from germline, CDR1 is SGHTS and CDR2 is YDEGEE. Trimming cost V 2 bases and J 0 bases, with 11 bases left between them. The CDR3 sequence: CASSFANYMNTEAFF. The CDR3, as DNA: TGTGCCAGCAGCTTTGCCAACTACATGAACACTGAAGCTTTCTTT.

V usage is TRBV27 and J usage is TRBJ1-5; 7 bases agree with TRBD1. This CDR3 is built from 16 residues. The junction had 11 bases not matched to a gene; V was cut back by 2 bases and J by 7 bases. CDR1 MNHEY and CDR2 SMNVEV come from the germline V gene (reference sequence). The CDR3 sequence: CASSLRSPGGSQPQHF. The CDR3 DNA reads TGTGCCAGCAGTTTACGGTCGCCAGGGGGATCCCAGCCCCAGCATTTT.

The V and J genes are TRBV4-3 and TRBJ2-7, with D hard to call. The CDR3 covers 16 residues. Germline CDR1 LGHNA, CDR2 YSLEER. V lost 0 bases and J lost 2, with 14 bases in between. The CDR3 is CASSQEYGGHAYEQYF. Written as DNA, the CDR3 is TGCGCCAGCAGCCAAGAGTATGGCGGTCATGCCTACGAGCAGTACTTC.

The chain joins TRBV2 to TRBJ2-7, with D maybe TRBD1 (6 bases). Germline V gene sequence: CDR1 SNHLY, CDR2 FYNNEI. The CDR3 covers 18 residues. Trimming cost V 2 bases and J 4 bases, with 24 bases left between them. The DNA for the CDR3 is TGTGCCAGCAGTGAATCTGGCAGGGGACAAATATCTCGGTACGAGCAGTACTTC. It encodes CASSESGRGQISRYEQYF.

The chain recombines TRBV7-2 with TRBJ2-7; tentatively, D is TRBD2 (6 bases). This CDR3 comprises 14 residues. Trimming cost V 5 bases and J 0 bases, with 11 bases left between them. Germline V CDR1 and CDR2: SGHTA, FQGNSA. This CDR3 is CASSRPGSSYEQYF. The CDR3 region has the DNA TGTGCCAGCAGCCGCCCCGGGAGCTCCTACGAGCAGTACTTC.

The rearrangement uses TRBV29-1 and TRBJ1-1, with 7 bases fitting TRBD1. V lost 6 bases and J lost 0; bases outside the gene matches: 1. Germline loops: CDR1 SQVTM, CDR2 ANQGSEA. The CDR3 is made up of 12 amino acids. CDR3 in amino acids: CSVGTVNTEAFF. For the CDR3, the DNA is TGCAGCGTGGGGACAGTGAACACTGAAGCTTTCTTT. The entire variable domain, with the rest obtained from reference TRBV29-1 and TRBJ1-1, is as follows: SAVISQKPSRDICQRGTSLTIQCQVDSQVTMMFWYRQQPGQSLTLIATANQGSEATYESGFVIDKFPISRPNLTFSTLTVSNMSPEDSSIYLCSVGTVNTEAFFGQGTRLTVV.

The chain combines TRBV6-6 with TRBJ1-1; D unclear. V dropped 6 bases and J dropped 1 base, with 12 bases sitting between them. The CDR3 sequence is 14 residues long. CDR1 and CDR2 from the germline V gene are MNHNY and SVGAGI (reference sequence). In DNA, the CDR3 is TGTGCCAGCAGCCGTCCAGGATGGAACACTGAAGCTTTCTTT. Translation gives CASSRPGWNTEAFF.

This clone has only a few counts. V is TRBV5-4 and J is TRBJ2-3; D is ambiguous. V lost 4 bases and J lost 4, with 7 bases in between. The CDR3 totals 12 residues. CDR1 SGHNT and CDR2 YYREEE come from the germline V gene (reference sequence). The CDR3 sequence is CASSVASDTQYF. The CDR3 DNA reads as TGTGCCAGCAGCGTAGCCTCAGATACGCAGTATTTT. Variable domain in full (rest from reference TRBV5-4 and TRBJ2-3): ETGVTQSPTHLIKTRGQQVTLRCSSQSGHNTVSWYQQALGQGPQFIFQYYREEENGRGNFPPRFSGLQFPNYSSELNVNALELDDSALYLCASSVASDTQYFGPGTRLTVL.

The chain links TRBV28 to TRBJ2-2, with TRBD2 matching 9 bases. V lost 6 bases, J lost 7 bases, and 15 bases stayed unmatched. CDR3 length: 17 residues. Per germline, CDR1 MDHEN and CDR2 SYDVKM. CDR3 coding DNA: TGTGCCAGCAGCCTACAAACCCCGGGACTAGCAGGCGGGGAGCTGTTTTTT. This translates into CASSLQTPGLAGGELFF.

The chain has TRBV6-5 and TRBJ2-1, with D tentatively TRBD2 (6 bases). Germline-derived CDR1 and CDR2 are MNHEY and SVGAGI. V lost 5 bases and J 9 bases, leaving 14 bases between the germline ends. The CDR3 is 13 residues long. As DNA, the CDR3 is TGTGCCAGCAGTGTGAAGGGAGGTGGTGAGCAGTTCTTC. Translating gives CASSVKGGGEQFF.